The 8 T cell receptor beta chains reported below all come from one sample, sequenced in a study of blood T cell repertoires in COVID-19. Produced via immunoSEQ multiplex PCR; TCRdb's table is partial and in-frame only. This sample has approximately 12,000 clones; about 87% occur once, and the top ten carry roughly 11%. Input material: peripheral blood. Source of these receptors: a human donor in a cohort sampled during active COVID-19.

The chain employs TRBV19 and TRBJ2-7; 8 bases agree with TRBD1. Per germline, CDR1 LNHDA and CDR2 SQIVND (reference sequence). This CDR3 is 13 amino acids long. V shed 10 bases, J shed 0 bases, and the junction held 5 bases outside the gene matches. As DNA, the CDR3 is TGTGCCACGGGGACAGGTAGCTCCTACGAGCAGTACTTC. Its protein product is CATGTGSSYEQYF.

V is TRBV3-1 (or the pseudogene TRBV3-2) and J is TRBJ2-5; D ambiguous. The V end was cut by 0 bases, the J end by 5 bases, with 4 bases between. From germline, CDR1 is LGHDT and CDR2 YNNKEL (reference sequence). The length of the CDR3 is 12 residues. This CDR3 reads CASSQDRETQYF. CDR3 DNA: TGTGCCAGCAGCCAAGATCGGGAGACCCAGTACTTC.

The rearrangement uses TRBV15 and TRBJ2-2; a possible D gene is TRBD1 (7 bases). The CDR3 extends over 15 amino acids. The V and J ends lost 5 bases and 6 bases respectively, with 16 bases between them. Germline loops: CDR1 LNHNV, CDR2 YYDKDF (reference sequence). The CDR3 spells CATSPARGAPGELFF. The CDR3, as DNA: TGTGCCACCAGCCCCGCCAGGGGGGCGCCCGGGGAGCTGTTTTTT.

This chain joins TRBV7-9 and TRBJ2-7, with TRBD1 matching 9 bases. The V gene end was trimmed by 5 bases and the J gene end by 0 bases; junction bases not matched to a gene: 5. There are 15 residues in the CDR3. Germline lookup yields CDR1 SEHNR and CDR2 FQNEAQ (reference sequence). The CDR3 nucleotides are TGTGCCAGCAGCCCGGACAGGGGCACCTCCTACGAGCAGTACTTC. Translation gives CASSPDRGTSYEQYF.

The rearrangement uses TRBV6-1 and TRBJ1-6; no clear D. The germline CDR1 and CDR2 sequences are MNHNS and SASEGT. CDR3 length: 13 amino acids. V lost 1 base to trimming and J lost 15 bases, with 13 bases between them. The CDR3 nucleotides are TGTGCCAGCAGTGAAGTGGCACCAGCGGGCCTCCACTTT. This translates into CASSEVAPAGLHF.

The genes are TRBV30 and TRBJ1-6; no reliable D call. V was pared by 3 bases and J by 6 bases, with 12 bases between. The V gene's germline CDR1 is GTSNPN and CDR2 SVGIG (reference sequence). The CDR3 runs to 14 residues. The CDR3 protein is CAWSFGGPNSPLHF. The CDR3 bases are TGTGCCTGGAGCTTCGGCGGGCCTAATTCACCCCTCCACTTT.

The chain combines TRBV29-1 with TRBJ2-4; 7 bases are a match to TRBD1. Germline values: CDR1 SQVTM, CDR2 ANQGSEA. After removal of 0 bases from V and 3 bases from J, the junction contained 11 bases not matched to a gene. The CDR3 is 17 residues long. The chain's CDR3 is CSVEDPRQGTVKNIQYF. CDR3 nucleotides: TGCAGCGTTGAAGATCCACGACAGGGTACGGTCAAAAACATTCAGTACTTC.

The chain is built from TRBV6-6 and TRBJ2-5; a possible D gene is TRBD2 (5 bases). Trimming shortened V by 2 bases and J by 4 bases, and 8 bases separated the two germline ends. CDR3 length: 13 amino acids. Per germline, CDR1 MNHNY and CDR2 SVGAGI (reference sequence). This CDR3 reads CASSYRERETQYF. DNA of the CDR3: TGTGCCAGCAGTTACAGGGAGAGAGAGACCCAGTACTTC.